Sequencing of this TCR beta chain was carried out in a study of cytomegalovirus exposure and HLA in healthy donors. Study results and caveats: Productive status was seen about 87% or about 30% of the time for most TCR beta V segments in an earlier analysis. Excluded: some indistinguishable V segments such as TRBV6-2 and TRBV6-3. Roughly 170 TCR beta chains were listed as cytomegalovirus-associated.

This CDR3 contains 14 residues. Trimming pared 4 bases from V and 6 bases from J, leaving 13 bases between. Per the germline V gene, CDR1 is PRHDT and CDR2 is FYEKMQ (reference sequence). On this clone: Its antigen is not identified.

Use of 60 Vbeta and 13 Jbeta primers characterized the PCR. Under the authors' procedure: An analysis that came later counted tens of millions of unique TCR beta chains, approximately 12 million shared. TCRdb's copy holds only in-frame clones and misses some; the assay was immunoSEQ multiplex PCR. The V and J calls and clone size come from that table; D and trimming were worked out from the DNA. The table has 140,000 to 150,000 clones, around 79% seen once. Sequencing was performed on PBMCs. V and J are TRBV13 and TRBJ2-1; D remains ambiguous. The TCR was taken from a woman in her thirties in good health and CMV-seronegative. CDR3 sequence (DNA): TGTGCCAGCAGCTCTCGATCTCCGGTCAATGAGCAGTTCTTC. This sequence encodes CASSSRSPVNEQFF.